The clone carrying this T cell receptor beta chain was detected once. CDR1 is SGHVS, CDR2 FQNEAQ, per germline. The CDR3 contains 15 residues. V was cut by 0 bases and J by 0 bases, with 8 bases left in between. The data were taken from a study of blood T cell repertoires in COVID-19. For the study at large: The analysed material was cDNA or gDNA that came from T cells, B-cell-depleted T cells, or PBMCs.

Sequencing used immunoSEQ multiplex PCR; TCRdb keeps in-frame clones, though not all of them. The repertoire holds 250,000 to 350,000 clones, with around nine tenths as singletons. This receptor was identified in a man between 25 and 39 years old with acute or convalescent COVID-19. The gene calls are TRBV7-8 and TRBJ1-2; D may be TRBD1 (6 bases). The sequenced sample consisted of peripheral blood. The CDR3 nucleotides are TGTGCCAGCAGCTTAGCAACAGGGACTAACTATGGCTACACCTTC. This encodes CASSLATGTNYGYTF.